This record concerns one T cell receptor (beta chain) sequence. The data stem from a study of cytomegalovirus exposure and HLA in healthy donors. Vbeta (60) and Jbeta (13) primers were used in the PCR. Produced via immunoSEQ multiplex PCR; TCRdb's table is partial and in-frame only. The table has over 150,000 clones, 65% to 80% seen once; the top ten hold approximately 2.4%. Sequencing was carried out using PBMCs. The receptor was isolated from a woman aged 40 to 55 in good health and CMV-seropositive.

The chain's CDR3 is CASSYSTTNYGYTF. As DNA, the CDR3 is TGTGCCAGCAGTTACTCGACTACTAACTATGGCTACACCTTC. V is TRBV6-6 and J is TRBJ1-2; D remains unclear. There are 14 residues in the CDR3. V gave up 0 bases and J gave up 0 bases, with 5 bases separating them. From germline, CDR1 is MNHNY and CDR2 SVGAGI (reference sequence).